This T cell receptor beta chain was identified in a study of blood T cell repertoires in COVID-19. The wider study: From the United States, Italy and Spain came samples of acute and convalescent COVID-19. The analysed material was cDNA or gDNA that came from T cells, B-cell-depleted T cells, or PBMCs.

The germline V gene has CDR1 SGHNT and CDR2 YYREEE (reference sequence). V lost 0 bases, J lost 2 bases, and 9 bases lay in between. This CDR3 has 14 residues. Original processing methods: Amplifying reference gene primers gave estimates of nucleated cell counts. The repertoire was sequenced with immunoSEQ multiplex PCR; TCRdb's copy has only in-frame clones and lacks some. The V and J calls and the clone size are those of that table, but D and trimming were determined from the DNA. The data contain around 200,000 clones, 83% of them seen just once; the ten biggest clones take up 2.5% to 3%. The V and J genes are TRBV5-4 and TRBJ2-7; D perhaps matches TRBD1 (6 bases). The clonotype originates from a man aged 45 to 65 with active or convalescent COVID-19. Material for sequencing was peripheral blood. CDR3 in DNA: TGTGCCAGCAGCTTGGCCAGGGGTGCCTACGAGCAGTACTTC. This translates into CASSLARGAYEQYF.